The 28 T cell receptor beta chains below were found in one sample sequenced in a study of blood T cell repertoires in COVID-19. Using immunoSEQ multiplex PCR, the repertoire was profiled, and TCRdb retains in-frame clones only, with some absent. The sample shows fewer than 300,000 clones, around three quarters of them seen only once. The sequencing sample was made of peripheral blood. Receptors originate from a woman aged 80 or older with acute or convalescent COVID-19.

CDR3 protein: CASSKVDRGALYSNQPQHF. CDR3 bases: TGTGCCAGCAGCAAAGTGGACAGGGGCGCCCTTTATAGCAATCAGCCCCAGCATTTT. The chain combines TRBV21-1 with TRBJ1-5; the table's D call of TRBD1 was not tested on the DNA. TRBV21-1 is flagged as a pseudogene. CDR3 length: 19 residues.

The V gene is TRBV7-2, the J gene TRBJ2-2; D is unresolved. Trimming removed 4 bases at V and 3 bases at J, with 6 bases between. The CDR3 spans 13 residues. The germline gives CDR1 SGHTA, CDR2 FQGNSA. CDR3 region: CASSWAHTGELFF. In DNA, the CDR3 is TGTGCCAGCAGCTGGGCGCACACCGGGGAGCTGTTTTTT.

This clone was found a few times. This chain joins TRBV3-1 (or the pseudogene TRBV3-2) and TRBJ2-5; 9 nucleotides match TRBD2. CDR1 LGHDT and CDR2 YNNKEL come from the germline V gene (reference sequence). Trimming at V came to 6 bases and at J to 5 bases, leaving 10 bases not matched to a gene. This CDR3 has 15 residues. CDR3 sequence (DNA): TGTGCCAGCAGGTTTAGCGGGAGCGGTATGGAGACCCAGTACTTC. Its translation is CASRFSGSGMETQYF.

Only one count was recorded for this clone. The chain combines TRBV1 with TRBJ2-1; the table's D call, TRBD2, was not checked against the DNA. TRBV1 corresponds to a pseudogene. This CDR3 has 23 residues. The CDR3 reads CTSSQVSPARLAGEAWAARQQFF. In nucleotides, the CDR3 is TGCACCAGCAGCCAAGTAAGCCCCGCCCGCCTAGCGGGGGAGGCTTGGGCCGCGCGCCAGCAGTTCTTC.

V and J are TRBV10-1 and TRBJ2-1, with D possibly TRBD1 on 6 matching bases. CDR1 and CDR2 from the germline V gene are WNHNN and SYGVQD (reference sequence). The CDR3 extends over 18 amino acids. V lost 2 bases to trimming and J lost 3 bases, with 20 bases between them. The CDR3 protein is CASSEHRQAKEVYNEQFF. CDR3 sequence (DNA): TGCGCCAGCAGTGAGCACAGACAGGCTAAGGAGGTCTACAATGAGCAGTTCTTC.

The V and J genes are TRBV7-9 and TRBJ1-6, with a possible D match to TRBD1 (5 bases). CDR3 length: 14 residues. Germline-derived CDR1 and CDR2 are SEHNR and FQNEAQ (reference sequence). The V gene lost 5 bases and the J gene lost 10 bases, with 15 bases spanning the gap. This CDR3 reads CASSRDGGGSPLHF. CDR3 coding DNA: TGTGCCAGCAGCCGGGACGGCGGAGGGTCACCCCTCCACTTT.

This clone was seen only once. The J gene is TRBJ1-1, the V gene TRBV7-6, with 9 bases matching TRBD1. The CDR3 has 15 amino acids. V trimming: 5 bases; J trimming: 0 bases; junction bases outside the gene matches: 4. The germline gives CDR1 SGHVS, CDR2 FNYEAQ. DNA for the CDR3: TGTGCCAGCAGCCCGAGGACAGGGGTGAACACTGAAGCTTTCTTT. Translating gives CASSPRTGVNTEAFF.

This chain connects TRBV28 to TRBJ1-3, with D perhaps matching TRBD1 (5 bases). This CDR3 is 15 amino acids long. CDR1 is MDHEN, CDR2 SYDVKM, per germline. V was shortened by 5 bases and J by 0 bases, with 11 bases between the two germline ends. CDR3 nucleotide sequence: TGTGCCAGCAGTCCCCACGGGGGCTCTGGAAACACCATATATTTT. Its translation: CASSPHGGSGNTIYF.

The gene calls are TRBV10-3 and TRBJ2-5; TRBD1 matches 7 bases. The ends lost 3 bases at V and 5 bases at J; junction bases unmatched: 6. The germline V gene encodes CDR1 ENHRY and CDR2 SYGVKD. The CDR3 runs 14 residues. CDR3 in amino acids: CAISDRGKEETQYF. CDR3 sequence (DNA): TGTGCCATCAGTGACAGGGGGAAGGAGGAGACCCAGTACTTC.

The CDR3 bases are TGTGCCAGCGGCCTCGACAGGGGGACCGAGCAGTTCTTC. Its translation: CASGLDRGTEQFF. This chain uses TRBV6-5 with TRBJ2-1; 9 nucleotides agree with TRBD1. Germline CDR1 reads MNHEY; CDR2 reads SVGAGI. This CDR3 comprises 13 residues. The V gene end was trimmed by 8 bases and the J gene end by 10 bases; junction bases not matched to a gene: 9.

The chain employs TRBV6-5 and TRBJ1-4, with a weak D call TRBD1 (5 bases). The CDR3 is made up of 15 amino acids. Trimming removed 0 bases at V and 3 bases at J, with 8 bases between. CDR1 and CDR2 from the germline V gene are MNHEY and SVGAGI. The CDR3 DNA sequence: TGTGCCAGCAGTTACTCGAGACAGCCTAATGAAAAACTGTTTTTT. Amino acid sequence: CASSYSRQPNEKLFF.

This clone was counted only a few times. The rearrangement joins TRBV5-4 to TRBJ2-3; D is ambiguous. Germline CDR1 SGHNT, CDR2 YYREEE (reference sequence). V lost 5 bases, J lost 0 bases, and 19 bases lay in between. This CDR3 is built from 17 residues. The CDR3 loop is CASRYRGGRTSTDTQYF. CDR3 coding DNA: TGTGCCAGCAGATACCGCGGTGGTCGTACTAGCACAGATACGCAGTATTTT.

The chain couples TRBV10-3 to TRBJ2-1, with D unresolved. CDR1 and CDR2 (germline): ENHRY, SYGVKD. The germline V and J ends were trimmed by 4 bases and 9 bases, with 10 bases remaining between them. CDR3 length equals 12 residues. This CDR3 is CAISGLTREQFF. In nucleotides, the CDR3 is TGTGCCATCAGTGGTTTAACGCGTGAGCAGTTCTTC.

The chain employs TRBV11-3 and TRBJ2-2; 9 nucleotides agree with TRBD1. The CDR3 extends over 18 amino acids. The germline gives CDR1 SGHNT, CDR2 YENEEA. Trimming cost V 0 bases and J 2 bases; bases outside gene matches: 7. CDR3 nucleotide sequence: TGTGCCAGCAGCTTAGATCTTTGGGGACAGGGTAACACCGGGGAGCTGTTTTTT. Protein: CASSLDLWGQGNTGELFF. Based on the CDR3 plus reference TRBV11-3 and TRBJ2-2, the full variable domain is EAGVVQSPRYKIIEKKQPVAFWCNPISGHNTLYWYLQNLGQGPELLIRYENEEAVDDSQLPKDRFSAERLKGVDSTLKIQPAELGDSAVYLCASSLDLWGQGNTGELFFGEGSRLTVL.

The genes are TRBV5-1 and TRBJ1-1; D unclear. Germline-derived CDR1 and CDR2 are SGHRS and YFSETQ. This CDR3 is 14 amino acids long. V was clipped by 2 bases and J by 5 bases, with 13 bases between them. The CDR3 coding sequence is TGCGCCAGCAGCTTAAGGAGGGTCCGAACTGAAGCTTTCTTT. As protein: CASSLRRVRTEAFF. Full variable domain (outside the CDR3, taken from reference TRBV5-1 and TRBJ1-1): KAGVTQTPRYLIKTRGQQVTLSCSPISGHRSVSWYQQTPGQGLQFLFEYFSETQRNKGNFPGRFSGRQFSNSRSEMNVSTLELGDSALYLCASSLRRVRTEAFFGQGTRLTVV.

The gene calls are TRBV20-1 and TRBJ1-1, with D tentatively TRBD1 (6 bases). CDR1 DFQATT and CDR2 SNEGSKA come from the germline V gene (reference sequence). V lost 6 bases to trimming and J lost 10 bases, with 15 bases between them. The CDR3 consists of 11 residues. The CDR3 is CSAPDSGRAFF. DNA of the CDR3: TGCAGTGCGCCGGACAGCGGCCGAGCTTTCTTT.

The chain recombines TRBV6-1 with TRBJ2-2; 9 bases line up with TRBD1. CDR1 MNHNS and CDR2 SASEGT come from the germline V gene. This CDR3 spans 17 amino acids. V shed 4 bases, J shed 1 base, and the junction held 7 bases outside the gene matches. The chain's CDR3 is CASSANPGQGNTGELFF. The CDR3 region has the DNA TGTGCCAGCAGTGCAAACCCGGGACAGGGGAACACCGGGGAGCTGTTTTTT.

The chain has TRBV10-2 and TRBJ2-1; 8 positions agree with TRBD1. This CDR3 has 15 residues. The V and J ends lost 6 bases and 1 base, in that order; junction bases with no gene match: 5. Germline loops: CDR1 WSHSY, CDR2 SAAADI. CDR3: CASRARTGSYNEQFF. CDR3 DNA: TGCGCCAGCAGGGCTAGGACAGGGTCCTACAATGAGCAGTTCTTC.

This chain links TRBV15 with TRBJ1-6; 8 positions match TRBD1. Losses at the gene ends were 5 bases for V and 10 bases for J; bases not matched to a gene: 16. Per the germline V gene, CDR1 is LNHNV and CDR2 is YYDKDF (reference sequence). CDR3 size: 17 residues. CDR3 sequence: CATSGGQGGGVSSPLHF. CDR3 nucleotides: TGTGCCACCAGCGGCGGACAGGGTGGGGGAGTCAGCTCACCCCTCCACTTT.

V and J are TRBV7-2 and TRBJ1-5; tentatively, D is TRBD1 (5 bases). Germline V lookup: CDR1 SGHTA, CDR2 FQGNSA. The CDR3 is 14 amino acids. V dropped 4 bases and J dropped 3 bases, with 10 bases sitting between them. The chain's CDR3 is CASSYGHTNQPQHF. The CDR3 DNA reads as TGTGCCAGCAGCTATGGACACACCAATCAGCCCCAGCATTTT.

This clone occurred a few times. The V call is TRBV9, the J call TRBJ1-2; D is unclear. The CDR3 has 15 residues. Trimming took 0 bases from V and 4 from J, leaving 13 bases between them. Germline loops: CDR1 SGDLS, CDR2 YYNGEE. This chain's CDR3 is CASSVATGGSYGYTF. In DNA form, the CDR3 reads TGTGCCAGCAGCGTAGCTACGGGAGGGAGCTATGGCTACACCTTC. Full variable domain (missing parts from reference TRBV9 and TRBJ1-2): DSGVTQTPKHLITATGQRVTLRCSPRSGDLSVYWYQQSLDQGLQFLIQYYNGEERAKGNILERFSAQQFPDLHSELNLSSLELGDSALYFCASSVATGGSYGYTFGSGTRLTVV.

This chain joins TRBV29-1 and TRBJ1-2, with D hard to call. The CDR3 length is 13 residues. In germline, CDR1 is SQVTM, CDR2 ANQGSEA. V shed 0 bases and J shed 8 bases, with 13 bases lying between them. CDR3 amino acids: CSVEDRGWNGYTF. The CDR3 DNA is TGCAGCGTTGAAGATCGGGGATGGAACGGCTACACCTTC.

V usage is TRBV5-6 and J usage is TRBJ2-5; TRBD1 might be the D (5 bases). The germline V gene has CDR1 SGHDT and CDR2 YYEEEE. The V gene lost 0 bases and the J gene lost 7 bases, with 10 bases spanning the gap. The CDR3 covers 13 residues. CDR3 amino acids: CASSLGQPGTQYF. The CDR3 coding sequence is TGTGCCAGCAGCTTGGGACAGCCCGGGACCCAGTACTTC.

The chain is built from TRBV2 and TRBJ1-2; D perhaps matches TRBD1 (6 bases). CDR1 is SNHLY, CDR2 FYNNEI, per germline. The CDR3 has 13 amino acids. Trimming removed 7 bases at V and 2 bases at J, with 11 bases between. The CDR3 loop is CASIRTANYGYTF. In DNA form, the CDR3 reads TGTGCCAGCATTCGGACAGCCAACTATGGCTACACCTTC.

The rearrangement links TRBV19 to TRBJ2-5; TRBD2 matches 9 bases. Unmatched junction bases numbered 3, after V lost 5 bases and J lost 5 bases. Per germline, CDR1 LNHDA and CDR2 SQIVND (reference sequence). The CDR3 spans 13 residues. CDR3 in DNA: TGTGCCAGTAGTCCGGGACTAGCTGAGACCCAGTACTTC. It specifies CASSPGLAETQYF.

The rearrangement joins TRBV6-5 to TRBJ1-4, with D possibly matching TRBD1 (6 bases). This CDR3 contains 13 residues. From germline, CDR1 is MNHEY and CDR2 SVGAGI. The germline V and J ends were trimmed by 6 bases and 8 bases, with 13 bases remaining between them. The CDR3 is CASRDSVEEKLFF. CDR3 bases: TGTGCCAGCAGGGACAGCGTGGAGGAAAAACTGTTTTTT.

The genes are TRBV19 and TRBJ2-1; no clear D gene. The V end was cut by 6 bases, the J end by 0 bases, with 12 bases between. The CDR3 is 15 amino acids. CDR1 LNHDA and CDR2 SQIVND come from the germline V gene (reference sequence). CDR3 region: CASSNRVLSYNEQFF. CDR3 nucleotide sequence: TGTGCCAGTAGCAATCGGGTTCTCTCCTACAATGAGCAGTTCTTC.

V usage is TRBV4-1 and J usage is TRBJ1-5; 11 bases match TRBD1. The CDR3 extends over 16 amino acids. V trimming: 3 bases; J trimming: 6 bases; junction bases outside the gene matches: 7. Germline values: CDR1 MGHRA, CDR2 YSYEKL. For the CDR3, the DNA is TGCGCCAGCAGCCAGCCCGGGACAGGGGGTTTTCAGCCCCAGCATTTT. As protein: CASSQPGTGGFQPQHF.